These 20 T cell receptor beta chains originate from one sample sequenced in a study of metastatic and nonmetastatic thyroid tumors. TCRdb reprocessed the PCR reads via MiXCR. The sample gives roughly 93,000 clones, about 12% of which show up once; approximately 10% is in the top ten. Thyroid surgery was performed in patients who had received no treatment beforehand. Material: blood. These receptors were obtained from a female donor with papillary thyroid cancer or a benign thyroid nodule (not recorded which). Some clones in this sample may be carry-over from other donors' samples.

CDR3 amino acids: CSAREDSLYNSPLHF. CDR3 coding DNA: TGCAGTGCTAGGGAGGACAGCCTCTATAATTCACCCCTCCACTTT. V is TRBV20-1 and J is TRBJ1-6; weak D call: TRBD1 (6 bases). The ends were cut back, 3 bases at V and 3 bases at J, with 12 bases in the middle. CDR1 DFQATT and CDR2 SNEGSKA come from the germline V gene (reference sequence). The CDR3 has 15 residues.

For this clone: Its ends do not fully match the called genes, so a read error is possible. The chain carries TRBV6-5 and TRBJ2-7; D gene ambiguous. CDR3 length equals 13 residues. CDR1 is MNHEY and CDR2 is SVGAGI in the germline V gene. CDR3 sequence: CTSIYARGYEQYF. CDR3 bases: TGTACCAGCATTTACGCTCGAGGATACGAGCAGTACTTC.

This clone was counted at least ten times. This chain joins TRBV4-3 and TRBJ2-3, with D unresolved. The germline V and J ends were trimmed by 3 bases and 6 bases, with 13 bases remaining between them. The V gene's germline CDR1 is LGHNA and CDR2 YSLEER. This CDR3 spans 14 amino acids. The CDR3 nucleotides are TGCGCCAGCAGCCAGGAGCTCGAGAGGGATACGCAGTATTTT. This sequence encodes CASSQELERDTQYF.

This clone was observed at least ten times. This sequence joins TRBV7-2 and TRBJ2-1; D is perhaps TRBD1 (5 bases). This CDR3 spans 13 amino acids. V was clipped by 2 bases and J by 7 bases, with 9 bases between them. Per the germline V gene, CDR1 is SGHTA and CDR2 is FQGNSA. As DNA, the CDR3 is TGTGCCAGCAGCTTACTGGGGCTAAATGAGCAGTTCTTC. Protein sequence: CASSLLGLNEQFF.

Ten or more counts support this clone. This chain links TRBV5-1 with TRBJ2-5; 8 bases agree with TRBD1. J gave up 5 bases and V 0 bases, and 12 bases lay outside the gene matches. Germline CDR1 SGHRS, CDR2 YFSETQ. The CDR3 runs to 17 residues. The CDR3: CASSLGGRGQRKETQYF. Written as DNA, the CDR3 is TGCGCCAGCAGCTTGGGTGGCAGGGGGCAAAGAAAGGAGACCCAGTACTTC.

This clone was detected ten times or more. Different DNA sequences within this sample yield the same CDR3. The genes are TRBV16 and TRBJ1-6, with a weak D call TRBD1 (6 bases). The CDR3 spans 15 residues. The germline V gene encodes CDR1 KGHSY and CDR2 FQNENV. The ends were cut back, 2 bases at V and 10 bases at J, with 15 bases in the middle. In nucleotides, the CDR3 is TGTGCCAGCAGCCAAACCACCCAGGGGTTCTCACCCCTCCACTTT. Translated, it gives CASSQTTQGFSPLHF.

This clone was seen a few times. The chain carries TRBV7-8 and TRBJ1-1; D gene uncertain. Germline V lookup: CDR1 SGHVS, CDR2 FQNEAQ. V was trimmed by 5 bases and J by 1 base, leaving 8 bases between them. This CDR3 has 13 amino acids. Here the CDR3 DNA reads TGTGCCAGCAGCGTGTATTCGAACACTGAAGCTTTCTTT. Translation gives CASSVYSNTEAFF.

CDR3 in amino acids: CASSPGRTSGFVTGELFF. The CDR3 DNA reads TGTGCCAGCAGCCCGGGGCGGACTAGCGGCTTTGTCACCGGGGAGCTGTTTTTT. The chain has TRBV11-2 and TRBJ2-2; 10 nucleotides line up with TRBD2. This CDR3 spans 18 amino acids. In germline, CDR1 is SGHAT, CDR2 FQNNGV. V shed 5 bases and J 4 bases; nucleotides not matched to a gene: 13.

This clone was seen ten or more times. The chain couples TRBV6-1 to TRBJ2-7; D remains ambiguous. This CDR3 spans 14 amino acids. Germline assignment: CDR1 MNHNS and CDR2 SASEGT. The V end lost 7 bases, the J end lost 0 bases, and 13 bases lay between the germline ends. The CDR3, as DNA: TGTGCCAGCAAGACGGACGGTAACTCCTACGAGCAGTACTTC. Its translation is CASKTDGNSYEQYF.

This clone was picked up many times. CDR3 sequence (DNA): TGTGCCATCAGCCCGACAGGGACGGACGGGGAGCTGTTTTTT. Its translation is CAISPTGTDGELFF. V gene TRBV10-3 combines with J gene TRBJ2-2, with 7 bases aligning to TRBD1. The CDR3 covers 14 residues. Germline V gene lookup returns CDR1 ENHRY and CDR2 SYGVKD. V lost 6 bases and J lost 7; bases outside the gene matches: 8.

This clone was recorded only once. The V call is TRBV30, the J call TRBJ1-6, with D unclear. V was trimmed by 1 base and J by 10 bases, leaving 11 bases between them. The CDR3 contains 13 residues. CDR1 is GTSNPN and CDR2 is SVGIG in the germline V gene (reference sequence). In nucleotides, the CDR3 is TGTGCCTGGAGTGCGGAAGTTCAGTCACCCCTCCACTTT. Its protein product is CAWSAEVQSPLHF.

At least ten counts were recorded for this clone. V and J are TRBV4-1 and TRBJ2-2; 8 bases line up with TRBD1. CDR3 length equals 20 residues. CDR1 and CDR2 (germline): MGHRA, YSYEKL. V shed 4 bases, J shed 6 bases, and the junction held 22 bases outside the gene matches. The CDR3 loop reads CASSPKAWTGPDVKAGELFF. In nucleotides, the CDR3 is TGCGCCAGCAGCCCTAAAGCGTGGACAGGGCCCGATGTGAAGGCCGGGGAGCTGTTTTTT.

This clone was seen ten or more times. The chain links TRBV6-1 to TRBJ2-3; TRBD2 aligns across 12 bases. V gave up 5 bases and J gave up 8 bases; unmatched junction bases: 8. Germline lookup yields CDR1 MNHNS and CDR2 SASEGT. The CDR3 is 15 amino acids. The CDR3 coding sequence is TGTGCCAGCAGTCCGAGACTAGCGGGAGAGTCTACGCAGTATTTT. Its protein is CASSPRLAGESTQYF.

The genes are TRBV5-5 and TRBJ1-5, with D maybe TRBD1 (6 bases). V was clipped by 6 bases and J by 6 bases, with 16 bases between them. The CDR3 contains 14 residues. Germline-derived CDR1 and CDR2 are SGHKS and YYEKEE (reference sequence). The CDR3 region has the DNA TGTGCCAGCATCCTCGTACAGGGCACTCAGCCCCAGCATTTT. As protein: CASILVQGTQPQHF.

Sample share makes this clone medium-sized. The rearrangement uses TRBV20-1 and TRBJ2-1; D may be TRBD1 (5 bases). Trimming left V 2 bases short and J 3 bases short, with 11 bases between. The CDR3 runs 14 residues. CDR1 and CDR2 (germline): DFQATT, SNEGSKA (reference sequence). The CDR3 spells CSARTPQGYNEQFF. CDR3 DNA: TGCAGTGCTAGAACCCCCCAGGGCTACAATGAGCAGTTCTTC.

This clone was recorded at least ten times. The sample carries other DNA sequences with the same CDR3. The chain employs TRBV7-6 and TRBJ1-1, with 7 nucleotides matching TRBD1. CDR1 is SGHVS and CDR2 is FNYEAQ in the germline V gene. This CDR3 comprises 13 residues. V was pared by 1 base and J by 4 bases, with 0 bases of the junction left unmatched. The DNA of the CDR3 is TGTGCCAGCAGCTTAGGACAGGGCACTGAAGCTTTCTTT. This gives the protein CASSLGQGTEAFF.

This clone was counted ten times or more. The rearrangement uses TRBV20-1 and TRBJ1-1; 7 bases fit TRBD1. CDR1 and CDR2 (germline): DFQATT, SNEGSKA (reference sequence). The CDR3 consists of 14 residues. The ends lost 1 base at V and 4 bases at J; junction bases unmatched: 6. The CDR3 DNA reads as TGCAGTGCTAGAGCAGGGGGTATGGGCACTGAAGCTTTCTTT. This gives the protein CSARAGGMGTEAFF.

This clone was picked up many times. The rearrangement joins TRBV6-1 to TRBJ1-5, with D perhaps matching TRBD1 (5 bases). The V end lost 6 bases, the J end lost 6 bases, and 12 bases lay between the germline ends. This CDR3 has 13 amino acids. Germline CDR1 and CDR2: MNHNS and SASEGT. The CDR3 DNA follows: TGTGCCAGCAGCCAGGGAATAAGTCAGCCCCAGCATTTT. Residues: CASSQGISQPQHF.

This clone appeared many times. The V gene is TRBV28, the J gene TRBJ2-2, with TRBD1 matching 9 bases. The CDR3 consists of 17 residues. Germline CDR1 and CDR2: MDHEN and SYDVKM. V shed 6 bases, J shed 7 bases, and the junction held 15 bases outside the gene matches. CDR3 in DNA: TGTGCCAGCAGCAACCTTCAAGGACAGGGGCGGGGCGGGGAGCTGTTTTTT. This encodes CASSNLQGQGRGGELFF.

This clone has a count of ten or more. The V call is TRBV7-2, the J call TRBJ2-7, with 11 positions matching TRBD2. This CDR3 comprises 15 residues. V gave up 2 bases and J gave up 3 bases; unmatched junction bases: 3. Per germline, CDR1 SGHTA and CDR2 FQGNSA. The CDR3 DNA reads as TGTGCCAGCAGCTTAAGCACTAGCGGGGGCTACGAGCAGTACTTC. Its translation: CASSLSTSGGYEQYF.